This T cell receptor (beta chain) was sequenced in a study of T cell responses to AZD1222 COVID-19 vaccine. V was clipped by 3 bases and J by 10 bases, with 17 bases between them. Germline V CDR1 and CDR2: SGHRS, YFSETQ. CDR3 length: 14 amino acids. Data came from immunoSEQ multiplex PCR; TCRdb stores just in-frame clones and leaves some out. Of over 100,000 clones in the sample, about 89% are singletons; the top ten hold roughly 4.4%. The chain recombines TRBV5-1 with TRBJ2-1; TRBD2 is a possible D gene (6 bases). The sequence was obtained from an adult who received the AZD1222 COVID-19 vaccine. This specimen consisted of peripheral blood, obtained 28 days after the second AZD1222 dose. The CDR3 spells CASSWPLGSGEQFF. The CDR3 nucleotides read TGCGCCAGCAGCTGGCCCTTAGGAAGCGGGGAGCAGTTCTTC.